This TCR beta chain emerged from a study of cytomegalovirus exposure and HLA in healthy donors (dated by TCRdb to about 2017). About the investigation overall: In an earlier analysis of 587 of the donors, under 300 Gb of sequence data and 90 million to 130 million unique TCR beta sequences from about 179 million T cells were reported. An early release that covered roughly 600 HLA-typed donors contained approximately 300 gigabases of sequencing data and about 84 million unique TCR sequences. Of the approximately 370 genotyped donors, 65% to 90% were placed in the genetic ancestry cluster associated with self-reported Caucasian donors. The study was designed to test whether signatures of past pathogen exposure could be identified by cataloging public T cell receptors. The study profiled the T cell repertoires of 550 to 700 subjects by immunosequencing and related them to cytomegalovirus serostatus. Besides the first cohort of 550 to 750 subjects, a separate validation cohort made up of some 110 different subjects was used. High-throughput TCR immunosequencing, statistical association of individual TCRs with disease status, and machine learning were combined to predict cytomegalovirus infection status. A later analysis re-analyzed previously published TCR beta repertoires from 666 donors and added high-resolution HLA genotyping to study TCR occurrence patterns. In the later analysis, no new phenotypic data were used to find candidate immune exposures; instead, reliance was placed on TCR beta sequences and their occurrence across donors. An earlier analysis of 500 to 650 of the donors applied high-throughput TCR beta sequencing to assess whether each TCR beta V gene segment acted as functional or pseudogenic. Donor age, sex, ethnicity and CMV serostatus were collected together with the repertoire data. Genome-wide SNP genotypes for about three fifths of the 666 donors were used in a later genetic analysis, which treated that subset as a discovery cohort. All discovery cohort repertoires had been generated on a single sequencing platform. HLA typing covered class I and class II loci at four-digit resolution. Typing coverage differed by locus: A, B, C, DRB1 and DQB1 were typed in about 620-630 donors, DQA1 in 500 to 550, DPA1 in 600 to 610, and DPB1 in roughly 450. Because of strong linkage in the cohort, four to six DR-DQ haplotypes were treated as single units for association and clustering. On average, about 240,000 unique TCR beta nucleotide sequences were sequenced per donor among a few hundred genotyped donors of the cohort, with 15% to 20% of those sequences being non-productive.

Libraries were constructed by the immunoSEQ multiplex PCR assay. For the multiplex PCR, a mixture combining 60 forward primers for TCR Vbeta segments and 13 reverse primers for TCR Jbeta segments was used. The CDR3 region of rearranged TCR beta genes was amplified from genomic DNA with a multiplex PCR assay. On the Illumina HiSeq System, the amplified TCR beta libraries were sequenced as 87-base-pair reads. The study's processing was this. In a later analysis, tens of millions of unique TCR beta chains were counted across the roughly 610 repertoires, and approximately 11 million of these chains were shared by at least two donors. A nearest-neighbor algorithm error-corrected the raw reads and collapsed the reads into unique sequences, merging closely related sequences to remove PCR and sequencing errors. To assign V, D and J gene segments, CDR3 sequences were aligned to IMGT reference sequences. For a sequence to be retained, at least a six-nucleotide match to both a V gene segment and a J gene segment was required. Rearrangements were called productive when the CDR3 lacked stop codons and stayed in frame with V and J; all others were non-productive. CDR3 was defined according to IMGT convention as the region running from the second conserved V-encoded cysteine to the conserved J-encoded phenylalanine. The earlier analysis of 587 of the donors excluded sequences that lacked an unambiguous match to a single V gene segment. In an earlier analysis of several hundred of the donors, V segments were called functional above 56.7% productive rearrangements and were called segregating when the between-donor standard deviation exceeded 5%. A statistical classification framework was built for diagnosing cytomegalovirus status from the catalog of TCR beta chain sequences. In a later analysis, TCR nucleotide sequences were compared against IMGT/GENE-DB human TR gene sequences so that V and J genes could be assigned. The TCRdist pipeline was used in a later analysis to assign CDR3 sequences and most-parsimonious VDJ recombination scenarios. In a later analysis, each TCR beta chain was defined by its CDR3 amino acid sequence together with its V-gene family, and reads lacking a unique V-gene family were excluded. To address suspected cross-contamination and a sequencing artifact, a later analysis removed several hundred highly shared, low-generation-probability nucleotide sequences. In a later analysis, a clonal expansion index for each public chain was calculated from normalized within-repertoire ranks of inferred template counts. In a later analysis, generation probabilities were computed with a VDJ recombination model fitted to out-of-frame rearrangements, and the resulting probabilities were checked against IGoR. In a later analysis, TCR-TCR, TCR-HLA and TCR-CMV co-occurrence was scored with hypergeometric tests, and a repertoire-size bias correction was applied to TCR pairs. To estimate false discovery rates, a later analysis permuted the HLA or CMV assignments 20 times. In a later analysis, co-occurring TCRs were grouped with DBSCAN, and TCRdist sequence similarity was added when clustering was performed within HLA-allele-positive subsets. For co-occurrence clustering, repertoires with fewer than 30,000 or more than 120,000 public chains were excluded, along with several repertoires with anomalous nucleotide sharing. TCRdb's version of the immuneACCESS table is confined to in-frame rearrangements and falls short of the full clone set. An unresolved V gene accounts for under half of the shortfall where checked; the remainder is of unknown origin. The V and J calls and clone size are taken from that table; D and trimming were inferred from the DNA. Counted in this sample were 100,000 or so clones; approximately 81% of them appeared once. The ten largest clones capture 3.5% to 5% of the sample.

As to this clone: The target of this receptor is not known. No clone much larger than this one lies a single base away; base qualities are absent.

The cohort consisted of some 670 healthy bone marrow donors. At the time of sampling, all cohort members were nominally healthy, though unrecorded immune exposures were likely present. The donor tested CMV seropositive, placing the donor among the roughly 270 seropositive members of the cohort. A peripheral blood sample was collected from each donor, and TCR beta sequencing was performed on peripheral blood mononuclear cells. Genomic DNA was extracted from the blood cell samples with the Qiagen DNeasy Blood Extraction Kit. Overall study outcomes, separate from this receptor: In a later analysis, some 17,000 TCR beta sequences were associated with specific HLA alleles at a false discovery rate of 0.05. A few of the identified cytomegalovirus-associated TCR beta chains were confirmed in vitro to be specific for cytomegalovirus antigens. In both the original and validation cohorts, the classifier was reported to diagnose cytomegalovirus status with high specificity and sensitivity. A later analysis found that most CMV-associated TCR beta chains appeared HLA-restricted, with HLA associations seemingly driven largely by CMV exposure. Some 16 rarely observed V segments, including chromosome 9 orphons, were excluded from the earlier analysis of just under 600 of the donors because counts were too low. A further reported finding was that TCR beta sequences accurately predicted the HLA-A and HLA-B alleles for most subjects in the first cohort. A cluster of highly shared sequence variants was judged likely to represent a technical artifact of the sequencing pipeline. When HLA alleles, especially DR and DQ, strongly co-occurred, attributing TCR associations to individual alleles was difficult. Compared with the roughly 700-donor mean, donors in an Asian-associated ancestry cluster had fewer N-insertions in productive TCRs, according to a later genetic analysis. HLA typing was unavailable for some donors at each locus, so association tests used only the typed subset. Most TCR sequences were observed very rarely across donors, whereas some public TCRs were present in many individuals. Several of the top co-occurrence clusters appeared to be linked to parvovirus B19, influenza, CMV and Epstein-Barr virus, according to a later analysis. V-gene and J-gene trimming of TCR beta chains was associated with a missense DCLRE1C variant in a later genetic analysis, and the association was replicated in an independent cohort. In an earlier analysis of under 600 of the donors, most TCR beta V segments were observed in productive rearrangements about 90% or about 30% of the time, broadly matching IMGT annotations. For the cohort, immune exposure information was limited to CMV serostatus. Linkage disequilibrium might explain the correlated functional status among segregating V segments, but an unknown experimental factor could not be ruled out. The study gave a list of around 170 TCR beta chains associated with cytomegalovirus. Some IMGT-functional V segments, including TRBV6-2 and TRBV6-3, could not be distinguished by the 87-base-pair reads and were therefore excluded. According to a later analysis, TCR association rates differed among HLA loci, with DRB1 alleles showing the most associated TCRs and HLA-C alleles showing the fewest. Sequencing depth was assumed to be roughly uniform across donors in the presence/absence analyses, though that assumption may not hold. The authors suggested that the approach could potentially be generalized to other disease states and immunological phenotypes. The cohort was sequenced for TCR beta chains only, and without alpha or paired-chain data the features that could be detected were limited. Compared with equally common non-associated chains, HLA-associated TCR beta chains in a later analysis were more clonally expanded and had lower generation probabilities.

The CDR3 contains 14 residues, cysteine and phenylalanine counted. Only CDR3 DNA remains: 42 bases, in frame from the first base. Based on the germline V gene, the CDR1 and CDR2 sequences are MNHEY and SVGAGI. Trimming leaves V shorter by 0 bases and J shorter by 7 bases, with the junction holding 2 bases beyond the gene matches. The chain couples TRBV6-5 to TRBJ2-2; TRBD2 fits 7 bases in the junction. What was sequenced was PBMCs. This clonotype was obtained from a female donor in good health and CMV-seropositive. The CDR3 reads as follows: CASSYSPGGGELFF. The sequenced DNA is TGTGCCAGCAGTTACTCACCGGGGGGCGGGGAGCTGTTTTTT.